This T cell receptor (beta chain) was retrieved from a study of pediatric ulcerative colitis. Notes on the study in general: This repertoire reflects total lymphocytes rather than subpopulations like regulatory T cells.

The ends lost 3 bases at V and 3 bases at J; junction bases unmatched: 4. Germline-derived CDR1 and CDR2 are KGHSH and LQKENI. This CDR3 comprises 15 residues. Sequencing used immunoSEQ multiplex PCR; TCRdb keeps in-frame clones, though not all of them. The sample lists about 36,000 clones, around 78% occurring once. A single count supports this clone. Its antigen is not identified. At colonoscopy, a blood sample was also collected. Material: blood. The source is a girl under 18 with moderate ulcerative colitis. The chain combines TRBV18 with TRBJ1-4, with 7 positions matching TRBD1. The CDR3 DNA sequence: TGTGCCAGCTCACCTCTGGGACAGCCTAATGAAAAACTGTTTTTT. Translated: CASSPLGQPNEKLFF.